This T cell receptor (beta chain) came from a study of blood T cells in healthy people across ages. Primers used in a second PCR of roughly 6 to 12 cycles were a sample-barcoded 5' primer and a J-beta primer mix. Each cDNA molecule was tagged by a template-switch adaptor that had 12 random nucleotides. Every sample produced at least 3 million CDR3-containing paired-end reads. One entry per CDR3 protein, called by TCRdb with MiXCR from the 5' RACE reads. The table records hundreds of thousands of distinct CDR3 sequences, roughly 44% of them present only once. The clonotype was recovered from a man aged 55 to 69 in good health. Sequences were obtained from blood.

The CDR3 sequence: CASSPRDRVSNYGYTF. CDR3 nucleotide sequence: TGTGCCAGCAGCCCGCGCGACAGGGTGTCTAACTATGGCTACACCTTC. The J gene is TRBJ1-2, the V gene TRBV7-9, with 7 nucleotides matching TRBD1. The CDR3 is made up of 16 amino acids. Germline V gene lookup returns CDR1 SEHNR and CDR2 FQNEAQ (reference sequence). With 5 bases clipped from V and 0 bases from J, the junction kept 9 bases outside the gene matches.